This T cell receptor (beta chain) was sequenced during a study of T cell responses to AZD1222 COVID-19 vaccine. Study-level findings and limits: Nearly half of unique spike-specific TCRs reportedly avoided B.1.351 and B.1.1.7 mutated regions. Only 6 or 7 individuals given AZD1222 were seropositive at baseline. Researchers took repertoire samples only after the peak T cell response had come.

Using immunoSEQ multiplex PCR, the repertoire was profiled, and TCRdb retains in-frame clones only, with some absent. There are some 150,000 clones in the sample; over 80% occur only once, and about 9.8% lies in the top ten. To note about this clone: Its antigen is currently unknown.

Germline loops: CDR1 SGHTA, CDR2 FQGTGA. V was clipped by 1 base and J by 11 bases, with 16 bases between them. This CDR3 has 14 residues. V and J are TRBV7-3 and TRBJ2-3; tentative D call: TRBD1 (6 bases). The sequences come from peripheral blood, collected 28 days after the second AZD1222 dose. This TCR derives from an adult who received the AZD1222 COVID-19 vaccine. The CDR3 spells CASSLISGHPRQYF. CDR3 nucleotides: TGTGCCAGCAGCTTAATATCGGGACACCCCCGGCAGTATTTT.